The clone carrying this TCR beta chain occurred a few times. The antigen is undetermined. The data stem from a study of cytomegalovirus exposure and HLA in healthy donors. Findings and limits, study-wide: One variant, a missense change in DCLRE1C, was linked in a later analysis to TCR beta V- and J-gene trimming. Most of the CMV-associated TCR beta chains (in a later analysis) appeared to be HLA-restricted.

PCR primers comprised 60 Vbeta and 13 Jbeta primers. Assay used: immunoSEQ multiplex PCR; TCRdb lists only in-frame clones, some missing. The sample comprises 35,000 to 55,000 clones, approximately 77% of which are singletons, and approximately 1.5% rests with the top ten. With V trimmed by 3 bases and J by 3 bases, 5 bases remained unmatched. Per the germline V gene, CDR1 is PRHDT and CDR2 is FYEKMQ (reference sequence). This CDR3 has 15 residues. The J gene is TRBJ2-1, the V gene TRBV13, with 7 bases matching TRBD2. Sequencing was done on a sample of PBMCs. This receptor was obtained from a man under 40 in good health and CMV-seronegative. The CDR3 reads CASSFGAGYYNEQFF. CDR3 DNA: TGTGCCAGCAGCTTCGGAGCGGGGTACTACAATGAGCAGTTCTTC.